Sequencing of this T cell receptor beta chain was carried out in a study of blood T cell repertoires in COVID-19. Study details: The United States, Italy and Spain were the sources of the acute and convalescent COVID-19 samples. In each case, the material was cDNA or gDNA derived from T cells, B-cell-depleted T cells, or PBMCs.

J lost 7 bases, V lost 7 bases, and 10 bases had no gene match. CDR1 and CDR2 from the germline V gene are SGHTA and FQGNSA. The CDR3 contains 14 residues. Original data processing: By means of reference gene primer amplification, nucleated cell counts were estimated. TCRdb's copy holds only in-frame clones and misses some; the assay was immunoSEQ multiplex PCR. V and J calls and clone size follow that table, whereas D and trimming were derived from the DNA. This sample has about 49,000 clones, with about 83% found just once. This TCR was recovered from a man aged 45-65 years with acute or convalescent COVID-19. This chain connects TRBV7-2 to TRBJ2-1, with TRBD1 identical over 7 bases. Sequenced input: peripheral blood. CDR3: CASTPNRGQNEQFF. In DNA form, the CDR3 reads TGTGCCAGCACCCCCAATAGGGGGCAGAATGAGCAGTTCTTC.